This T cell receptor beta chain is from a study of blood T cell repertoires in COVID-19. From germline, CDR1 is SGHRS and CDR2 YFSETQ. The germline V and J ends were trimmed by 2 bases and 1 base, with 6 bases remaining between them. The CDR3 extends over 13 amino acids. Some clones are missing from TCRdb's copy, which holds only in-frame ones; the method was immunoSEQ multiplex PCR. The data show roughly 220,000 clones, with around nine tenths seen just once and about 2.9% held by the top ten. The chain is built from TRBV5-1 and TRBJ2-5, with D perhaps matching TRBD2 (6 bases). Sequencing used peripheral blood. The clonotype originates from a man aged 55 to 70 with acute or convalescent COVID-19. The CDR3 DNA reads TGCGCCAGCAGCTTTAGCGGCCAAGAGACCCAGTACTTC. Amino acids: CASSFSGQETQYF. The variable domain in full, completed from reference TRBV5-1 and TRBJ2-5, reads KAGVTQTPRYLIKTRGQQVTLSCSPISGHRSVSWYQQTPGQGLQFLFEYFSETQRNKGNFPGRFSGRQFSNSRSEMNVSTLELGDSALYLCASSFSGQETQYFGPGTRLLVL.